This TCR beta chain was obtained from a study of T cell repertoires in cytomegalovirus infection. Study-level background: From public TCR beta signatures came an indication of both CMV infection and matching HLA type. Study-wide results and limits: HLA-C-restricted CMV-specific TCR beta clonotypes were dominant in the ex vivo response. The cumulative frequency of public TCR beta families identified carriers of CMV plus the relevant HLA.

Comments on this clonotype: Its antigen remains unknown.

Each CDR3 protein gets one entry after TCRdb re-called the reads with MiXCR. Here the sample spans around 530,000 distinct CDR3 sequences, 26% being singletons. The CDR3 has 14 amino acids. Trimming shortened V by 4 bases and J by 4 bases, and 10 bases separated the two germline ends. Germline V CDR1 and CDR2: SEHNR, FQNEAQ (reference sequence). The sequence was obtained from a human donor in good health (CMV status not recorded). Some clones in this sample may be carry-over from other donors' samples. The sequenced sample consisted of PBMCs. This chain uses TRBV7-9 with TRBJ1-4, with unresolved D. The CDR3 nucleotides are TGTGCCAGCAGCTCAGAAGCCCATAATGAAAAACTGTTTTTT. Residues: CASSSEAHNEKLFF.